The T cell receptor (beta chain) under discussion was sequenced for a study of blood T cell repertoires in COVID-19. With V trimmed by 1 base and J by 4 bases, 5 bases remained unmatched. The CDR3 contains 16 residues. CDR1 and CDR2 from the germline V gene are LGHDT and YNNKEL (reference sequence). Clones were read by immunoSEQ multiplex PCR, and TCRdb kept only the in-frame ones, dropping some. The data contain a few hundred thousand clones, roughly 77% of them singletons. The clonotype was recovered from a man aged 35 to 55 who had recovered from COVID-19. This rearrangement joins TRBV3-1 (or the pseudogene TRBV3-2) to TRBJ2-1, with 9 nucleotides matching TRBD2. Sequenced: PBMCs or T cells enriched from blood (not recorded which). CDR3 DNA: TGTGCCAGCAGCCAAGTAGCGGGGGAGACGTACAATGAGCAGTTCTTC. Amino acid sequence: CASSQVAGETYNEQFF.